This is a list of T cell receptor beta chains from one sample in a study of neurological immune-mediated disorders. TCRdb used MiXCR to reprocess the 5' RACE reads, holding one entry per CDR3 protein. In the table there are tens of thousands of distinct CDR3 sequences, approximately 3% of which are singletons. Sequencing used PBMCs. These receptors came from a woman aged 55 to 70 with multiple sclerosis. The conserved cysteine and the conserved F or W are not part of the CDR3 here.

j_gene: TRBJ2-1; v_gene: TRBV7-2; CDR3aa: ASSLGAGGPYNEQF
j_gene: TRBJ2-1; v_gene: TRBV4-2; CDR3aa: ASSLPSNNEQF
j_gene: TRBJ1-2; v_gene: TRBV5-1; CDR3aa: ASSLGPVREHGYT
j_gene: TRBJ2-3; v_gene: TRBV5-1; CDR3aa: ASLGTSGVGDTQY
j_gene: TRBJ1-3; v_gene: TRBV7-8; CDR3aa: ASSLLAGNPTSGNTIY
j_gene: TRBJ1-5; v_gene: TRBV28; CDR3aa: ASSPRGQGPNQPQH
j_gene: TRBJ1-6; v_gene: TRBV20-1; CDR3aa: SARDLGEDTNFAPLH
j_gene: TRBJ2-1; v_gene: TRBV12-3/TRBV12-4; CDR3aa: ASTYSGGAYEQF
j_gene: TRBJ2-1; v_gene: TRBV7-8; CDR3aa: ASSLFSAGSSYNEQF
j_gene: TRBJ2-7; v_gene: TRBV6-5; CDR3aa: ASSIGYEQY
j_gene: TRBJ2-6; v_gene: TRBV7-2; CDR3aa: ASSPGPSGANVLT
j_gene: TRBJ2-1; v_gene: TRBV5-1; CDR3aa: ASSLGNNEQF
j_gene: TRBJ1-1; v_gene: TRBV27; CDR3aa: ASSLSPRAENTEAF
j_gene: TRBJ1-3; v_gene: TRBV6-5; CDR3aa: ASRPPGGRGNTIY
j_gene: TRBJ2-5; v_gene: TRBV5-1; CDR3aa: ASSFGLAGGQETQY
j_gene: TRBJ1-5; v_gene: TRBV15; CDR3aa: ATSSGQHSNQPQH
j_gene: TRBJ2-1; v_gene: TRBV12-3/TRBV12-4; CDR3aa: ASSFGYNEQF
j_gene: TRBJ2-4; v_gene: TRBV7-6; CDR3aa: ASSLDGTGALAKNIQY
j_gene: TRBJ1-2; v_gene: TRBV5-1; CDR3aa: ASSDTGPNYGYT
j_gene: TRBJ2-1; v_gene: TRBV5-1; CDR3aa: ASSLVTSINEQF
j_gene: TRBJ2-4; v_gene: TRBV5-1; CDR3aa: ASRAGPGKNIQY
j_gene: TRBJ2-1; v_gene: TRBV20-1; CDR3aa: SARYTGVDEQF
j_gene: TRBJ2-5; v_gene: TRBV24-1; CDR3aa: ATSHGGLETQY
j_gene: TRBJ2-2; v_gene: TRBV29-1; CDR3aa: SAWNTGELF
j_gene: TRBJ2-7; v_gene: TRBV15; CDR3aa: ATSRDDRVGEQY
j_gene: TRBJ2-1; v_gene: TRBV24-1; CDR3aa: ATSDSLAVSYNEQF
j_gene: TRBJ2-7; v_gene: TRBV10-3; CDR3aa: AIGEGYEQY
j_gene: TRBJ2-4; v_gene: TRBV6-6; CDR3aa: ASSYSWGGTSFLHENIQY
j_gene: TRBJ2-3; v_gene: TRBV5-5; CDR3aa: ASSPMILWEEY
j_gene: TRBJ2-5; v_gene: TRBV5-1; CDR3aa: ASSQQTSGETQY
j_gene: TRBJ2-3; v_gene: TRBV10-3; CDR3aa: AISVGDTLRDTQY
j_gene: TRBJ1-1; v_gene: TRBV6-5; CDR3aa: ASSYSGAGGNTEAF
j_gene: TRBJ2-2; v_gene: TRBV11-1; CDR3aa: ASSLYETVNTGELF
j_gene: TRBJ2-1; v_gene: TRBV6-4; CDR3aa: ASSDSGGTYNEQF
j_gene: TRBJ2-1; v_gene: TRBV4-2; CDR3aa: ASSQGSSGSISYNEQF
j_gene: TRBJ2-5; v_gene: TRBV11-2; CDR3aa: ASSHLTGGGETQY
j_gene: TRBJ1-5; v_gene: TRBV3-1; CDR3aa: ASSQGTGYSNQPQH
j_gene: TRBJ2-7; v_gene: TRBV19; CDR3aa: ASSTQTGPYEQY
j_gene: TRBJ2-1; v_gene: TRBV24-1; CDR3aa: ATSKLAGGPNEQF
j_gene: TRBJ2-3; v_gene: TRBV4-1; CDR3aa: ASSQDLAGSYTQY
j_gene: TRBJ2-7; v_gene: TRBV20-1; CDR3aa: SAPGGTTYEQY
j_gene: TRBJ1-2; v_gene: TRBV6-1; CDR3aa: ASSEGQGLGYT
j_gene: TRBJ2-1; v_gene: TRBV7-9; CDR3aa: ASSSARPGRVNEQF
j_gene: TRBJ1-5; v_gene: TRBV6-5; CDR3aa: ASRHRNIGNQPQH
j_gene: TRBJ2-3; v_gene: TRBV5-1; CDR3aa: ASSLSQGLDTQY